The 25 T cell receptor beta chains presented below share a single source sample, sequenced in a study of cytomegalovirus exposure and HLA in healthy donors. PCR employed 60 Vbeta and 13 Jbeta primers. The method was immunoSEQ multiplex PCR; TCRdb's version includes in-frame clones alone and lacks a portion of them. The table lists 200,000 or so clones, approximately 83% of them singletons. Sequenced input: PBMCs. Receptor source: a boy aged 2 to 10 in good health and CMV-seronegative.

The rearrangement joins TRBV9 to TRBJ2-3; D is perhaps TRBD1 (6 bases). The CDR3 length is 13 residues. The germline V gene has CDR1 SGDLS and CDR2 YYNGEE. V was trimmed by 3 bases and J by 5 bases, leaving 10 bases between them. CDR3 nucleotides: TGTGCCAGCAGCGGATCACAGGGAGATACGCAGTATTTT. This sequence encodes CASSGSQGDTQYF.

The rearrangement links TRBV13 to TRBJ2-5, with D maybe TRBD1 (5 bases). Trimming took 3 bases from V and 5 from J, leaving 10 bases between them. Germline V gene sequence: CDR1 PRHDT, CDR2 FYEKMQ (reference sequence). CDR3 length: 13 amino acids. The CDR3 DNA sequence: TGTGCCAGCAGCTTCGAATCAGGGGAGACCCAGTACTTC. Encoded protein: CASSFESGETQYF.

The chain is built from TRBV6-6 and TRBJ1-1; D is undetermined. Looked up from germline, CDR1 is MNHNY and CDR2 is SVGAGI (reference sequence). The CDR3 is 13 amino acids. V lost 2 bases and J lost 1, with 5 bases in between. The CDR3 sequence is CASSYNRNTEAFF. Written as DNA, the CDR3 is TGTGCCAGCAGTTACAACAGGAACACTGAAGCTTTCTTT.

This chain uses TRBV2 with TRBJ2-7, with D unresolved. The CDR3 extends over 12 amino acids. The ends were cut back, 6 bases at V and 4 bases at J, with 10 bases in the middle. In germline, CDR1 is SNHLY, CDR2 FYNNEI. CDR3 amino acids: CASRAGTYEQYF. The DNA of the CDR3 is TGTGCCAGCAGGGCAGGTACTTACGAGCAGTACTTC. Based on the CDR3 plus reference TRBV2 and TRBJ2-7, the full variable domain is EPEVTQTPSHQVTQMGQEVILRCVPISNHLYFYWYRQILGQKVEFLVSFYNNEISEKSEIFDDQFSVERPDGSNFTLKIRSTKLEDSAMYFCASRAGTYEQYFGPGTRLTVT.

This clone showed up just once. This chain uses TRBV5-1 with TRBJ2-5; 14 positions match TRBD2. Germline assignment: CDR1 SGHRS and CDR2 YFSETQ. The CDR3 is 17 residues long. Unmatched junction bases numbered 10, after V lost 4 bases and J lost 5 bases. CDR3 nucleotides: TGCGCCAGCAGCCACGAGGGACTAGCGGGAGTTCGGGAGACCCAGTACTTC. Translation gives CASSHEGLAGVRETQYF.

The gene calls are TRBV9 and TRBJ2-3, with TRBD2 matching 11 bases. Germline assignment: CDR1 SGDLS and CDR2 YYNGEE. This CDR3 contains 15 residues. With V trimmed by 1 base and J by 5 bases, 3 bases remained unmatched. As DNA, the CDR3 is TGTGCCAGCAGCGTAACTAGCGGGGGCGTAGATACGCAGTATTTT. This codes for CASSVTSGGVDTQYF.

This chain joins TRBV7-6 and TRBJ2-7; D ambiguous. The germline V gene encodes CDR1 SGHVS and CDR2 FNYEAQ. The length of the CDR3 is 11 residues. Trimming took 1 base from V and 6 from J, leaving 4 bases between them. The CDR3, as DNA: TGTGCCAGCAGCTTAGATCGCGAGCAGTACTTC. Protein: CASSLDREQYF.

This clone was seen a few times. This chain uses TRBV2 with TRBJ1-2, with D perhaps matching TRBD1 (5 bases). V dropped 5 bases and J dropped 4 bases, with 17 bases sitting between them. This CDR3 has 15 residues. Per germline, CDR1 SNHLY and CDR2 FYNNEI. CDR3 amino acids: CASSQGQGKSYGYTF. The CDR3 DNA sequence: TGTGCCAGCAGTCAAGGGCAGGGCAAATCCTATGGCTACACCTTC.

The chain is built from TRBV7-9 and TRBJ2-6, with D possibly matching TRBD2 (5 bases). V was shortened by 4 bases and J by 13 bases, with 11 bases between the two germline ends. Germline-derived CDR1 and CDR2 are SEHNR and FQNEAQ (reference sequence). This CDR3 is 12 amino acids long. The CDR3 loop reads CASSSLGVVLTF. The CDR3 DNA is TGTGCCAGCAGCTCTCTCGGGGTAGTCCTGACTTTC.

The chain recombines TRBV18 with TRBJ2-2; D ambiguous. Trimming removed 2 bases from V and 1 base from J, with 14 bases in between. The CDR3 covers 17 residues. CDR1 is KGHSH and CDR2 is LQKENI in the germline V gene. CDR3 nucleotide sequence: TGTGCCAGCTCACCAAACAGTCCACAGCTGAACACCGGGGAGCTGTTTTTT. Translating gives CASSPNSPQLNTGELFF.

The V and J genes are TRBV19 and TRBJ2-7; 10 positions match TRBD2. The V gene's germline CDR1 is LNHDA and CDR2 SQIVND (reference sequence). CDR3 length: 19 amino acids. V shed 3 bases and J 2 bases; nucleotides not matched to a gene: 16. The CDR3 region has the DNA TGTGCCAGTAGTATGCGGGGGCCTAGCGGGGGCCAACGTCCCTACGAGCAGTACTTC. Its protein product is CASSMRGPSGGQRPYEQYF.

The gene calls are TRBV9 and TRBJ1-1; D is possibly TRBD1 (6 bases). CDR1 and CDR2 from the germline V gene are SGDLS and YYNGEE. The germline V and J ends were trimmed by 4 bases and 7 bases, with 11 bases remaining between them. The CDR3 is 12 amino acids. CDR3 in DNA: TGTGCCAGCAGCACCAGGGGTTTTGAAGCTTTCTTT. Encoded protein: CASSTRGFEAFF.

Here the CDR3 reads CASSQDDRTSGDYNEQFF. The CDR3 bases are TGCGCCAGCAGCCAAGATGATAGAACTAGCGGGGATTACAATGAGCAGTTCTTC. The chain employs TRBV4-3 and TRBJ2-1, with 10 bases matching TRBD2. Germline values: CDR1 LGHNA, CDR2 YSLEER. The V gene end was trimmed by 0 bases and the J gene end by 4 bases; junction bases not matched to a gene: 9. The CDR3 length is 18 residues.

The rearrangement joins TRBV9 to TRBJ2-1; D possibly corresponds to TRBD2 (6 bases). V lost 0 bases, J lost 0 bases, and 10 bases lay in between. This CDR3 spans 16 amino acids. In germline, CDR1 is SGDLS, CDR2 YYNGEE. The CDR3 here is CASSVVGRGSYNEQFF. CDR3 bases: TGTGCCAGCAGCGTAGTCGGGAGAGGCTCCTACAATGAGCAGTTCTTC.

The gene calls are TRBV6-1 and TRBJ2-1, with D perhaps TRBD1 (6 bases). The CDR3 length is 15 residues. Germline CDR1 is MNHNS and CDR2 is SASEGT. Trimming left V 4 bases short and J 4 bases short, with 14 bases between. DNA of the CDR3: TGTGCCAGCAGTGGACGAGGGGGTCGATACAATGAGCAGTTCTTC. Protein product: CASSGRGGRYNEQFF.

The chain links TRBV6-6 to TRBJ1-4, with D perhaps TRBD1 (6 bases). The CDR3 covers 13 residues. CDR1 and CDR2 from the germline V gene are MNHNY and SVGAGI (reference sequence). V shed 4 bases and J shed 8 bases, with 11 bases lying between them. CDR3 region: CASSFRGREKLFF. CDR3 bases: TGTGCCAGCAGTTTCAGGGGTAGGGAAAAACTGTTTTTT.

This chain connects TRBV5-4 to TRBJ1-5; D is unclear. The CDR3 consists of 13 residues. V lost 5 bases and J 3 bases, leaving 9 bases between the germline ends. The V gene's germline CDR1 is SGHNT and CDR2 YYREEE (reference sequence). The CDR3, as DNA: TGTGCCAGCAGTGTGGAGGTCAATCAGCCCCAGCATTTT. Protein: CASSVEVNQPQHF.

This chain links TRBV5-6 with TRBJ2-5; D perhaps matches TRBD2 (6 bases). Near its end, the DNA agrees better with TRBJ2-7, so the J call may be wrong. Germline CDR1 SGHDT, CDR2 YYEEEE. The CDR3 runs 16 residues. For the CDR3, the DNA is TGTGCCAGCAGTCCCCGAGGGCGGGAAAGCTCCTACGAGCAGTACTTC. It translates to CASSPRGRESSYEQYF.

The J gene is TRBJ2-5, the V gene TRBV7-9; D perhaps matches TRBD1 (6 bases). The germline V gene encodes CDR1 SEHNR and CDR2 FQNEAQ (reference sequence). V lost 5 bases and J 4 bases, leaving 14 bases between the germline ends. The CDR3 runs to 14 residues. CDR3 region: CASSRSRGSETQYF. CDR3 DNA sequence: TGTGCCAGCAGCCGCTCCAGGGGATCAGAGACCCAGTACTTC.

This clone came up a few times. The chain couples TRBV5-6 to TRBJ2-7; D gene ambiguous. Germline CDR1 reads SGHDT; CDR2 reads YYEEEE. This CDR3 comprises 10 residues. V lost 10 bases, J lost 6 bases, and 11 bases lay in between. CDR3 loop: CALGVGEQYF. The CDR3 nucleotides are TGTGCCTTAGGAGTGGGCGAGCAGTACTTC.

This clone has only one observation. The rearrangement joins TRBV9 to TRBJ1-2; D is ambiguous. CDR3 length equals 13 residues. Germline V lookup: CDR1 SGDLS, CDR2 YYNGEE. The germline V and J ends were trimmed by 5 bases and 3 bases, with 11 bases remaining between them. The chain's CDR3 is CASSEGADYGYTF. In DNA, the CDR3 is TGTGCCAGCAGTGAGGGCGCCGACTATGGCTACACCTTC.

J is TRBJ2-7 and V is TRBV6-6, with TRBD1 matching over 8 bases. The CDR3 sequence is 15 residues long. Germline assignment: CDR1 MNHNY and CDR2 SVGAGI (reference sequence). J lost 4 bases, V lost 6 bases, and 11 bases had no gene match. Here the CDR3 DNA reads TGTGCCAGCAGCCCACCGGCGACAGGGGCATACGAGCAGTACTTC. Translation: CASSPPATGAYEQYF.

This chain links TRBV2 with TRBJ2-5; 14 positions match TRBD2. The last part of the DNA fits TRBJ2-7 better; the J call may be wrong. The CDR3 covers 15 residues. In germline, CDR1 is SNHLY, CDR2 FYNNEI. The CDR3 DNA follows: TGTGCCAGCAGCCGGACTAGCGGGGGGTCCTACGAGCAGTACTTC. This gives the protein CASSRTSGGSYEQYF.

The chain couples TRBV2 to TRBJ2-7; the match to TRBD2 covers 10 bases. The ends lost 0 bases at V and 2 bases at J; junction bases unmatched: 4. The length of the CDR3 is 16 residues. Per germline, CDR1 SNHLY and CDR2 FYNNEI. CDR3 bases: TGTGCCAGCAGTGAAGCTGTAGGACTAGCGGCCTACGAGCAGTACTTC. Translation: CASSEAVGLAAYEQYF.

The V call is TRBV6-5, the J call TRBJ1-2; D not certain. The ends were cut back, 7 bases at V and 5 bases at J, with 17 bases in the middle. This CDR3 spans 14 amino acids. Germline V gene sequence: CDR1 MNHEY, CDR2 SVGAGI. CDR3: CASTYLGSGYGYTF. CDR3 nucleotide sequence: TGTGCCAGCACCTACCTCGGGTCGGGGTATGGCTACACCTTC.